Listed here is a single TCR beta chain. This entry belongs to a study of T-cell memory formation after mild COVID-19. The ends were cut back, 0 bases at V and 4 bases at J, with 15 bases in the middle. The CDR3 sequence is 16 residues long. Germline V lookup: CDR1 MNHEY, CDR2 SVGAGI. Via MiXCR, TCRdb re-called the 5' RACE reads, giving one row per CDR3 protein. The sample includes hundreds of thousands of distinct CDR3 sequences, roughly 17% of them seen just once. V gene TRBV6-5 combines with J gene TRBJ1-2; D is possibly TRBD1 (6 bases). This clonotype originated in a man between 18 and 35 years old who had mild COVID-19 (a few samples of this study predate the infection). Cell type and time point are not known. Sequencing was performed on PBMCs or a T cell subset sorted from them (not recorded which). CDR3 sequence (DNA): TGTGCCAGCAGTTACTCGATGGGCAGGGGTGGCTATGGCTACACCTTC. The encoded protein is CASSYSMGRGGYGYTF.